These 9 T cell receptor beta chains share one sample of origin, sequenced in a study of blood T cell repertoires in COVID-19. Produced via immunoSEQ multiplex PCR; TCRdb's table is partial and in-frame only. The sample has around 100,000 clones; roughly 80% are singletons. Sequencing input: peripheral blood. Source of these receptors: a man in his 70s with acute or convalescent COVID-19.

CDR3: CASSPAGGAYGYTF. The DNA for the CDR3 is TGTGCCAGCAGCCCAGCCGGGGGGGCCTATGGCTACACCTTC. This rearrangement joins TRBV7-2 to TRBJ1-2, with a possible D match to TRBD1 (6 bases). Germline V gene sequence: CDR1 SGHTA, CDR2 FQGNSA. CDR3 length: 14 residues. With 5 bases removed from V and 4 bases from J, the gap between germline ends came to 14 bases. Full variable domain (outside the CDR3, taken from reference TRBV7-2 and TRBJ1-2): GAGVSQSPSNKVTEKGKDVELRCDPISGHTALYWYRQSLGQGLEFLIYFQGNSAPDKSGLPSDRFSAERTGGSVSTLTIQRTQQEDSAVYLCASSPAGGAYGYTFGSGTRLTVV.

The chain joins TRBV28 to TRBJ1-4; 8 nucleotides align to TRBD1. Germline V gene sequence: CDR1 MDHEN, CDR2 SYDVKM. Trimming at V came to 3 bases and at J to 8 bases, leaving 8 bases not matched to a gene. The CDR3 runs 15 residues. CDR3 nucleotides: TGTGCCAGCAGTTTGGTGGCAGGGGGCCAAGAAAAACTGTTTTTT. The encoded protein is CASSLVAGGQEKLFF.

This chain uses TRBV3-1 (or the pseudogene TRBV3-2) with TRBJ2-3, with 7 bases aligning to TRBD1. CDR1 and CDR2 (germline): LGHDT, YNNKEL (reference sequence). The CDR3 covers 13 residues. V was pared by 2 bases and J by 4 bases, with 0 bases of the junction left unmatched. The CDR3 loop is CASSQQGADTQYF. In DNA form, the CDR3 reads TGTGCCAGCAGCCAACAGGGGGCAGATACGCAGTATTTT.

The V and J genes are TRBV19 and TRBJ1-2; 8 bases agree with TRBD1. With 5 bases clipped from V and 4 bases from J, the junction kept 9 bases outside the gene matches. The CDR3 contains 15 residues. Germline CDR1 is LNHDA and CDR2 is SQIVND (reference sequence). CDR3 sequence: CASSRVGTGPYGYTF. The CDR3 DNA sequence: TGTGCCAGTAGTCGCGTCGGGACAGGACCCTATGGCTACACCTTC.

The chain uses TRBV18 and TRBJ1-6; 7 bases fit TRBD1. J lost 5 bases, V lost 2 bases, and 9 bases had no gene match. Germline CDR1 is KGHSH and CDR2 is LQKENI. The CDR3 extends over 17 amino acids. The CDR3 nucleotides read TGTGCCAGCTCACCAGGGGCCGGGACAGCTCATAATTCACCCCTCCACTTT. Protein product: CASSPGAGTAHNSPLHF.

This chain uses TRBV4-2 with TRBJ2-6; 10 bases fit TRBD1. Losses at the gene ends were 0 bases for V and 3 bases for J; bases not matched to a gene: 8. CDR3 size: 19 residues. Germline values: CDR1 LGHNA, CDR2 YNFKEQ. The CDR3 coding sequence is TGTGCCAGCAGCCAAGATCACGGGACAGGGGTCGGTGGGGCCAACGTCCTGACTTTC. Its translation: CASSQDHGTGVGGANVLTF.

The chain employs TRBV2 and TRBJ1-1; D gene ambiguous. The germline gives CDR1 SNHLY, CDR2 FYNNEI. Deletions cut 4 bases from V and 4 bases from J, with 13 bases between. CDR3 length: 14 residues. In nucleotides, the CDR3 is TGTGCCAGCAGTGTTGGAGTAACTGGCACTGAAGCTTTCTTT. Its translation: CASSVGVTGTEAFF.

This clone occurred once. CDR3: CASSLEGAGQETQYF. In nucleotides, the CDR3 is TGTGCCAGCAGTTTAGAGGGGGCAGGCCAAGAGACCCAGTACTTC. The rearrangement joins TRBV28 to TRBJ2-5; 7 bases agree with TRBD1. Unmatched junction bases numbered 4, after V lost 2 bases and J lost 1 base. CDR1 is MDHEN, CDR2 SYDVKM, per germline. The CDR3 sequence is 15 residues long.

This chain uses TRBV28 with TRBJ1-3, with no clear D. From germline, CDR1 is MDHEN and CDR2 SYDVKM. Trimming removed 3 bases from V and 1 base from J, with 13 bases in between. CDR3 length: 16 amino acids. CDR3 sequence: CASSFYREFSGNTIYF. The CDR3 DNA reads TGTGCCAGCAGTTTTTACCGGGAATTTTCTGGAAACACCATATATTTT.